The sequence of this T cell receptor beta chain was determined in a study of shared clonotypes between healthy human individuals. Everyone who donated was a Caucasian adult who lived in Nashville, Tennessee. CD4+ cells were split into CD45RA+ naive and CD45RA-negative memory subsets. The V end was cut by 7 bases, the J end by 4 bases, with 17 bases between. The CDR3 is 14 residues long. The germline V gene encodes CDR1 SGHTS and CDR2 YDEGEE. Produced via immunoSEQ multiplex PCR; TCRdb's table is partial and in-frame only. The data show about a million clones, 60% to 85% seen once. A note on this clone: Its antigen is currently unknown.

Study-wide points: Deeper or shallower sequencing was expected to change how clonotypes are shared among donors.

Specimen: memory CD4+ T cells sorted from blood. Specified subset: CD45RA-negative fraction. This clonotype was sampled from a young man in good health. V and J are TRBV5-8 and TRBJ1-2; tentative D call: TRBD1 (5 bases). CDR3 sequence reads: CASVRNRQGYGYTF. The DNA of the CDR3 is TGTGCCAGCGTCAGGAACAGGCAAGGCTATGGCTACACCTTC.